A selection of T cell receptor beta chains follows, all from one sample in a study of blood T cell repertoires in COVID-19. The assay was immunoSEQ multiplex PCR, and TCRdb's table has in-frame clones only and misses some. The sample lists approximately 200,000 clones; about four fifths were seen once. The specimen was PBMCs or T cells enriched from blood (not recorded which). The source is a woman under 40 who had recovered from COVID-19. CDR3s include the opening cysteine and the closing phenylalanine or tryptophan. A D gene is named only where the DNA matches it firmly. Only some rows state a clone size, as once, few, many or a class for expanded clones.

TRBV29-1	NA	TRBD2	TRBJ2-7	CSTRTSGYEQYF	TGCAGCACACGGACTAGCGGCTACGAGCAGTACTTC
TRBV5-1	NA	NA	TRBJ1-1	CASSLVGGGITEAFF	TGCGCCAGCAGCTTGGTGGGAGGGGGGATCACTGAAGCTTTCTTT
TRBV5-1	NA	TRBD2	TRBJ2-3	CASSARTSGLGNTQYF	TGCGCCAGCAGTGCCCGGACTAGCGGGCTCGGGAATACGCAGTATTTT
TRBV28	NA	TRBD1	TRBJ1-6	CASRPGQGINSPLHF	TGTGCCAGCAGGCCAGGACAGGGAATTAATTCACCCCTCCACTTT
TRBV15	once	NA	TRBJ1-2	CATSRGGLYYGYTF	TGTGCCACCAGCAGAGGGGGCTTGTACTATGGCTACACCTTC
TRBV5-1	NA	NA	TRBJ2-2	CASSPNGRRGPPNTGELFF	TGCGCCAGCAGTCCGAATGGCAGGCGGGGGCCCCCGAACACCGGGGAGCTGTTTTTT
TRBV12-2	once	NA	TRBJ2-1	CASRLARDSSYNEQFF	TGTGCAAGTCGCTTAGCGCGGGACAGCTCCTACAATGAGCAGTTCTTC
TRBV7-9	NA	NA	TRBJ1-2	CASSPRGGDYGYTF	TGTGCCAGCAGCCCCAGAGGGGGGGACTATGGCTACACCTTC
TRBV30	NA	NA	TRBJ2-1	CAWSVIDLANEQFF	TGTGCCTGGAGTGTAATTGATCTAGCGAATGAGCAGTTCTTC
TRBV20-1	NA	NA	TRBJ1-4	CSAVRNEKLFF	TGCAGTGCGGTCAGGAATGAAAAACTGTTTTTT
TRBV3-1/TRBV3-2	NA	NA	TRBJ2-5	CASSQGAPRRETQYF	TGTGCCAGCAGCCAAGGAGCACCAAGGAGGGAGACCCAGTACTTC
TRBV2	NA	TRBD1	TRBJ1-5	CASRTNRGISNQPQHF	TGTGCCAGCAGGACCAACAGGGGGATAAGCAATCAGCCCCAGCATTTT
TRBV11-2	NA	TRBD1	TRBJ1-2	CASSTTGDRGYTF	TGTGCCAGCAGCACAACAGGGGATCGGGGCTACACCTTC
TRBV7-9	NA	TRBD1	TRBJ1-4	CASSAGQGKLFF	TGTGCCAGCAGCGCCGGACAGGGGAAACTGTTTTTT
TRBV19	NA	NA	TRBJ2-5	CASSIATGDQETQYF	TGTGCCAGTAGTATAGCGACAGGCGACCAAGAGACCCAGTACTTC
TRBV20-1	NA	NA	TRBJ1-6	CSASPDGGSNSPLHF	TGCAGTGCTAGTCCCGACGGGGGAAGTAATTCACCCCTCCACTTT
TRBV6-4	many	TRBD1	TRBJ2-1	CASSEKQGAHNEQFF	TGTGCCAGCAGTGAAAAACAGGGGGCGCACAATGAGCAGTTCTTC
TRBV15	NA	NA	TRBJ2-2	CATSSLTAANTGELFF	TGTGCCACCAGCAGTTTAACAGCTGCGAACACCGGGGAGCTGTTTTTT
TRBV10-3	NA	TRBD2	TRBJ2-1	CAITPEGLANEQFF	TGTGCCATCACTCCGGAGGGACTAGCCAATGAGCAGTTCTTC
TRBV11-2	NA	TRBD1	TRBJ2-1	CASSLRTGMSYNEQFF	TGTGCCAGCAGCTTAAGGACAGGGATGTCCTACAATGAGCAGTTCTTC
TRBV6-7	NA	NA	TRBJ2-5	CASRPTEETQYF	TGTGCCAGCAGACCCACAGAAGAGACCCAGTACTTC
TRBV27	NA	NA	TRBJ2-5	CASSLLSGETQYF	TGTGCCAGCAGTTTATTATCGGGAGAGACCCAGTACTTC
TRBV7-2	NA	NA	TRBJ2-3	CASSLTIGGLRRTQYF	TGTGCCAGCAGCCTGACTATCGGGGGGCTTCGGAGGACGCAGTATTTT
TRBV24-1	NA	NA	TRBJ1-2	CATSDLAVGADIYGYTF	TGTGCCACCAGTGATTTGGCCGTTGGGGCCGATATATATGGCTACACCTTC
TRBV7-8	NA	TRBD1	TRBJ1-2	CASSLDDRGNYGYTF	TGTGCCAGCAGCTTAGATGACAGGGGAAACTATGGCTACACCTTC
TRBV28	NA	NA	TRBJ2-4	CASRTEALKNIQYF	TGTGCCAGCAGGACAGAAGCCCTCAAAAACATTCAGTACTTC
TRBV19	NA	NA	TRBJ1-1	CASYRVGENTEAFF	TGTGCCAGTTATAGAGTAGGGGAAAATACTGAAGCTTTCTTT
TRBV9	few	TRBD2	TRBJ2-1	CASSPRASGSVVNEQFF	TGTGCCAGCAGCCCCCGGGCTAGCGGGAGTGTAGTCAATGAGCAGTTCTTC
TRBV25-1	NA	TRBD1	TRBJ1-4	CASSGQGLTNEKLFF	TGTGCCAGCAGTGGACAGGGCCTAACTAATGAAAAACTGTTTTTT
TRBV9	NA	TRBD2	TRBJ2-3	CASSGLAVTDTQYF	TGTGCCAGCAGTGGACTAGCGGTCACAGATACGCAGTATTTT
TRBV2	NA	NA	TRBJ1-5	CASSEDRWPQHF	TGTGCCAGCAGTGAAGACCGGTGGCCCCAGCATTTT
TRBV7-2	NA	NA	TRBJ2-3	CASSFPAGDTQYF	TGTGCCAGCAGCTTCCCGGCGGGAGATACGCAGTATTTT
TRBV5-5	NA	TRBD2	TRBJ2-1	CASSVGTSHNEQFF	TGTGCCAGCAGCGTCGGGACTAGCCACAATGAGCAGTTCTTC
TRBV25-1	NA	TRBD1	TRBJ1-1	CARSRGRGPMNTEAFF	TGTGCCAGATCTAGGGGCAGGGGGCCGATGAACACTGAAGCTTTCTTT
TRBV7-9	NA	TRBD1	TRBJ2-7	CASSLLDREYEQYF	TGTGCCAGCAGCCTACTGGACAGGGAATACGAGCAGTACTTC
TRBV6-5	NA	NA	TRBJ1-6	CASSYSPSSYNSPLHF	TGTGCCAGCAGTTACTCGCCGAGCTCCTATAATTCACCCCTCCACTTT
TRBV7-2	NA	NA	TRBJ1-6	CASRQQGLSSYNSPLHF	TGTGCCAGCCGACAGCAAGGGTTAAGCTCCTATAATTCACCCCTCCACTTT
TRBV5-1	NA	NA	TRBJ1-2	CASSSRTDYYGYTF	TGCGCCAGCAGCTCGCGGACAGACTACTATGGCTACACCTTC
TRBV2	NA	TRBD2	TRBJ2-1	CASRKSASGRAGVFNEQFF	TGTGCCAGCAGGAAATCGGCTAGCGGGAGGGCCGGGGTATTCAATGAGCAGTTCTTC
TRBV28	many	TRBD1	TRBJ2-4	CASSRQGRLAKNIQYF	TGTGCCAGCAGTCGACAGGGGCGACTAGCCAAAAACATTCAGTACTTC
TRBV24-1	NA	TRBD1	TRBJ1-1	CATSTGQERDTEAFF	TGTGCCACCAGTACGGGACAGGAGAGGGACACTGAAGCTTTCTTT
TRBV21-1	NA	NA	TRBJ1-1	CASLTGLTFF	TGTGCCAGCCTAACAGGCCTGACTTTCTTT
TRBV12-5	NA	NA	TRBJ2-3	CASGTGERVDADTQYF	TGTGCTAGTGGTACGGGAGAGCGGGTGGATGCAGATACGCAGTATTTT